This is a list of T cell receptor beta chains from one sample in a study of Graves' ophthalmopathy and Graves' hyperthyroidism. MiXCR was run by TCRdb on the multiplex PCR reads, yielding one entry per CDR3 protein. The repertoire consists of around 400,000 distinct CDR3 sequences, with under 25% occurring once and the leading ten covering 2.5% to 3.5%. The sequenced sample consisted of peripheral blood. These receptors originate from a woman between 18 and 30 years old with stable Graves' hyperthyroidism. The conserved cysteine and the conserved F or W are not part of the CDR3 here.

V gene: TRBV24-1
J gene: TRBJ2-4
CDR3 length: 12
CDR3 protein: ATSDRLLSNIQY

V gene: TRBV14
J gene: TRBJ2-7
CDR3 length: 13
CDR3 protein: ASSRAATSWYEQY

V gene: TRBV28
J gene: TRBJ2-5
CDR3 length: 13
CDR3 protein: ASSALGQGKETQY

V gene: TRBV4-2
J gene: TRBJ2-7
CDR3 length: 13
CDR3 protein: ASSQDWADKYEQY

V gene: TRBV30
J gene: TRBJ2-7
CDR3 length: 10
CDR3 protein: AWGGGAYEQY

V gene: TRBV12-3/TRBV12-4
J gene: TRBJ2-2
CDR3 length: 11
CDR3 protein: ASSSRGVGELF

V gene: TRBV4-1
J gene: TRBJ2-5
CDR3 length: 16
CDR3 protein: ASSPGVRRLAGAETQY

V gene: TRBV9
J gene: TRBJ2-5
CDR3 length: 13
CDR3 protein: ASSVAVSDGETQY

V gene: TRBV12-3/TRBV12-4
J gene: TRBJ2-1
CDR3 length: 13
CDR3 protein: ASSRAPAGRNEQF

V gene: TRBV28
J gene: TRBJ2-7
CDR3 length: 14
CDR3 protein: ASSSTGLAGGNEQY

V gene: TRBV7-9
J gene: TRBJ2-5
CDR3 length: 10
CDR3 protein: ASSPFRETQY

V gene: TRBV20-1
J gene: TRBJ2-7
CDR3 length: 11
CDR3 protein: SARYYRDYEQY

V gene: TRBV6-4
J gene: TRBJ1-1
CDR3 length: 11
CDR3 protein: ASSDSSNTEAF

V gene: TRBV2
J gene: TRBJ1-1
CDR3 length: 12
CDR3 protein: ASSEERQNTEAF

V gene: TRBV11-2
J gene: TRBJ2-7
CDR3 length: 15
CDR3 protein: ASSLVAGQGLGYEQY

V gene: TRBV6-2/TRBV6-3
J gene: TRBJ1-2
CDR3 length: 14
CDR3 protein: ASSYFSGGLNYGYT

V gene: TRBV12-3/TRBV12-4
J gene: TRBJ1-1
CDR3 length: 12
CDR3 protein: ASSFTSLNTEAF

V gene: TRBV6-5
J gene: TRBJ1-1
CDR3 length: 13
CDR3 protein: ASSYRQDLNTEAF

V gene: TRBV2
J gene: TRBJ1-2
CDR3 length: 13
CDR3 protein: ASTPFGTARTGYT

V gene: TRBV14
J gene: TRBJ2-7
CDR3 length: 14
CDR3 protein: ASSQAAGGLTYEQY

V gene: TRBV27
J gene: TRBJ1-2
CDR3 length: 15
CDR3 protein: ASSPQGRVPTNYGYT

V gene: TRBV25-1
J gene: TRBJ2-4
CDR3 length: 16
CDR3 protein: ASSELGPGVEAKNIQY

V gene: TRBV7-9
J gene: TRBJ1-1
CDR3 length: 12
CDR3 protein: ASSQRPSGTEAF

V gene: TRBV24-1
J gene: TRBJ1-2
CDR3 length: 13
CDR3 protein: ATSDTGGVLEGYT

V gene: TRBV20-1
J gene: TRBJ1-1
CDR3 length: 13
CDR3 protein: SARVETPLDTEAF

V gene: TRBV6-2/TRBV6-3
J gene: TRBJ1-1
CDR3 length: 14
CDR3 protein: ASSLGLVDRNTEAF

V gene: TRBV20-1
J gene: TRBJ2-7
CDR3 length: 10
CDR3 protein: SGKRDGDEQY

V gene: TRBV20-1
J gene: TRBJ1-6
CDR3 length: 12
CDR3 protein: SASRVRGLSPLH

V gene: TRBV20-1
J gene: TRBJ2-5
CDR3 length: 12
CDR3 protein: SARAGVKQETQY

V gene: TRBV27
J gene: TRBJ1-6
CDR3 length: 13
CDR3 protein: ASRGSGPLNGPLH

V gene: TRBV6-2/TRBV6-3
J gene: TRBJ1-5
CDR3 length: 12
CDR3 protein: ASSVRTGDQPQH

V gene: TRBV6-2/TRBV6-3
J gene: TRBJ1-6
CDR3 length: 14
CDR3 protein: ASRSRRPDTYSPLH

V gene: TRBV29-1
J gene: TRBJ2-4
CDR3 length: 10
CDR3 protein: SVLTDENIQY

V gene: TRBV6-5
J gene: TRBJ1-6
CDR3 length: 12
CDR3 protein: ASSSSGGNSPLH

V gene: TRBV6-1
J gene: TRBJ1-2
CDR3 length: 11
CDR3 protein: ASSETPARGYT

V gene: TRBV12-3/TRBV12-4
J gene: TRBJ1-6
CDR3 length: 13
CDR3 protein: ASSFGGPLNSPLH

V gene: TRBV29-1
J gene: TRBJ2-7
CDR3 length: 10
CDR3 protein: SATAGRDEQY

V gene: TRBV25-1
J gene: TRBJ1-1
CDR3 length: 12
CDR3 protein: ASRKDGPNTEAF